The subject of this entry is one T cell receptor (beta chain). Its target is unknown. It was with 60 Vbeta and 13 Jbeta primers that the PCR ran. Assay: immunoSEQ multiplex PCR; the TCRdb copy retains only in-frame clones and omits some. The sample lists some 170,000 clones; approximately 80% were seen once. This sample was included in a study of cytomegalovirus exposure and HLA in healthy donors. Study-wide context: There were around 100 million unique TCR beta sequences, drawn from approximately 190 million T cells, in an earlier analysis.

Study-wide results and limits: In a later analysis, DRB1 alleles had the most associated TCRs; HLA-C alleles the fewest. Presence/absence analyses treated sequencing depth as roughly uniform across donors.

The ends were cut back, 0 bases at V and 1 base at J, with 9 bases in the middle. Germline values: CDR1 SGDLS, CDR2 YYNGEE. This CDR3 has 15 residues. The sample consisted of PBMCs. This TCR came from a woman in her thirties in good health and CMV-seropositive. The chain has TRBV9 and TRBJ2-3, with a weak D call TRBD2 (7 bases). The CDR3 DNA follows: TGTGCCAGCAGCGTAGCGGGGGGCCGCACAGATACGCAGTATTTT. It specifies CASSVAGGRTDTQYF. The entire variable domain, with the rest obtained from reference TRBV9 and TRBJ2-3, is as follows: DSGVTQTPKHLITATGQRVTLRCSPRSGDLSVYWYQQSLDQGLQFLIQYYNGEERAKGNILERFSAQQFPDLHSELNLSSLELGDSALYFCASSVAGGRTDTQYFGPGTRLTVL.